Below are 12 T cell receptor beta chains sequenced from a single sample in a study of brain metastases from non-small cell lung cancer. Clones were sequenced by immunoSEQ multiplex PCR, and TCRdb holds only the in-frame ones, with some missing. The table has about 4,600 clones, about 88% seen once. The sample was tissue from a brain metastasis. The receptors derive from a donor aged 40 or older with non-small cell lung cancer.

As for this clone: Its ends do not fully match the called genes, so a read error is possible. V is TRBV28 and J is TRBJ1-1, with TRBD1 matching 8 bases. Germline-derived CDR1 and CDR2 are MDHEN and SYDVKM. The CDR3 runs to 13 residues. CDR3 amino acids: CASSLRQGLEAFF. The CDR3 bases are TGTGCTAGCAGTTTACGACAGGGGCTTGAAGCTTTCTTT.

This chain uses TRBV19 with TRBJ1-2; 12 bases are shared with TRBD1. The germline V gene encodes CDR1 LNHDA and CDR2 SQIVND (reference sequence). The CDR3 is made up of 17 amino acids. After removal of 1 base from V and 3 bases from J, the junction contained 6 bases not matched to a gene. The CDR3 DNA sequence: TGTGCCAGTAGTATAGGGGACAGGGGGCGCAAAGACTATGGCTACACCTTC. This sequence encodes CASSIGDRGRKDYGYTF.

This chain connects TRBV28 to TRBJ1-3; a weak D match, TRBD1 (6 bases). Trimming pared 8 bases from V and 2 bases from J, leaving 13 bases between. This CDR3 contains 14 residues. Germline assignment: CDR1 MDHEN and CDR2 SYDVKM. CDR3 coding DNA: TGTGCCAGCTCCTATAGGGGGGCTGGAAACACCATATATTTT. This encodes CASSYRGAGNTIYF.

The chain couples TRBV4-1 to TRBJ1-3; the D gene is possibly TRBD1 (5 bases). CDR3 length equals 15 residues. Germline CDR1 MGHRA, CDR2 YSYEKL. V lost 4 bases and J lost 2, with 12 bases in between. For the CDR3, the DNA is TGCGCCAGCAGCCCCTTGGGGCAGGCTGGAAACACCATATATTTT. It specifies CASSPLGQAGNTIYF.

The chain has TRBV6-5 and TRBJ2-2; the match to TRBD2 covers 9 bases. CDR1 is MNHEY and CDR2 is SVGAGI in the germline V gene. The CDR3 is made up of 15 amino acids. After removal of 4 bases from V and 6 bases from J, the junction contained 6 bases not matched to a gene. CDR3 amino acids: CASSLAGEGSGELFF. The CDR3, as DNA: TGTGCCAGCAGTTTAGCGGGAGAAGGCTCCGGGGAGCTGTTTTTT.

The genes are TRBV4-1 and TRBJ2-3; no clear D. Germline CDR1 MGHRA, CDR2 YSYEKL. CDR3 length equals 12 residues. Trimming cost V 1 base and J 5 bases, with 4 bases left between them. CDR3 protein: CASSQGRDTQYF. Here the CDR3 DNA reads TGCGCCAGCAGCCAAGGGAGAGATACGCAGTATTTT.

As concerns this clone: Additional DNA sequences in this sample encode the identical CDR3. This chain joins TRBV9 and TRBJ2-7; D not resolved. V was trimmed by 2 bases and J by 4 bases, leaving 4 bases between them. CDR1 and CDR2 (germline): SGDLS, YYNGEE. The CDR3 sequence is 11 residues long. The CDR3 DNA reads TGTGCCAGCAGCGTGGGTTACGAGCAGTACTTC. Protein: CASSVGYEQYF.

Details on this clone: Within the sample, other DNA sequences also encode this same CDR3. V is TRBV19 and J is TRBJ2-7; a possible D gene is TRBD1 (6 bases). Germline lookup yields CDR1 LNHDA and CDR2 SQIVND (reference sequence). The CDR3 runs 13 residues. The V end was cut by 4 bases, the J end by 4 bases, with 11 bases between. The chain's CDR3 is CASSRGQDYEQYF. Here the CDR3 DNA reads TGTGCCAGTAGTAGGGGACAAGATTACGAGCAGTACTTC.

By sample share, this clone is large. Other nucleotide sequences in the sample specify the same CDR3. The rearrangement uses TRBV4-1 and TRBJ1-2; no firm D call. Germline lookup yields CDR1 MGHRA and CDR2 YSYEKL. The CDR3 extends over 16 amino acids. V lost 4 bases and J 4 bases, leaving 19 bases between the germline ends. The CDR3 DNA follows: TGCGCCAGCAGCCTTAATCTTCCCCCAACTTCCTATGGCTACACCTTC. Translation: CASSLNLPPTSYGYTF.

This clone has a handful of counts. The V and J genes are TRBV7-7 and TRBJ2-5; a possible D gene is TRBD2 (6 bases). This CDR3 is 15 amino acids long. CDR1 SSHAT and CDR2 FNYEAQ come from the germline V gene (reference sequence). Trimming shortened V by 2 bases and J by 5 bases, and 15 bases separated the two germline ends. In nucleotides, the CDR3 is TGTGCCAGCAGCTTAAGCCAGGGTGGGAGGGAGACCCAGTACTTC. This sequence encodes CASSLSQGGRETQYF.

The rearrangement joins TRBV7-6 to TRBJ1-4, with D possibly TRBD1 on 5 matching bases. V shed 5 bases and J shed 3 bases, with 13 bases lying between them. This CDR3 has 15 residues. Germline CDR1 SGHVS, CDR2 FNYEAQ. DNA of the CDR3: TGTGCCAGCAGCCCTGGGGGGGGTGCTAATGAAAAACTGTTTTTT. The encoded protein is CASSPGGGANEKLFF.

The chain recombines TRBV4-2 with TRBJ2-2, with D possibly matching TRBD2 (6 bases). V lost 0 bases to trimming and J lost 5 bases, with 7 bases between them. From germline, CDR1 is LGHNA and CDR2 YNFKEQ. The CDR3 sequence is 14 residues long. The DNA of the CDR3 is TGTGCCAGCAGCCAAGAGGAGGGGACCGGGGAGCTGTTTTTT. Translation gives CASSQEEGTGELFF.